A single sample gave rise to the 29 T cell receptor beta chains below, sequenced in a study of ipilimumab plus nivolumab after autologous stem cell transplantation. The assay was immunoSEQ multiplex PCR, and TCRdb's table has in-frame clones only and misses some. The data hold 37,000 or so clones, with 85% to 95% observed a single time. This sample comprised PBMCs, obtained in a trial of ipilimumab plus nivolumab as post-transplant consolidation. The receptors originated from a male donor with multiple myeloma.

The chain has TRBV27 and TRBJ2-3; TRBD2 is a possible D gene (5 bases). V shed 5 bases and J shed 5 bases, with 23 bases lying between them. The germline gives CDR1 MNHEY, CDR2 SMNVEV (reference sequence). The CDR3 has 17 amino acids. CDR3 protein: CASSRSRGPGEQDTQYF. In DNA form, the CDR3 reads TGTGCCAGCAGTCGATCCCGAGGACCCGGGGAACAAGATACGCAGTATTTT.

This chain joins TRBV7-6 and TRBJ1-2, with 8 bases aligning to TRBD1. V was clipped by 1 base and J by 4 bases; unmatched bases: 2. Germline CDR1 SGHVS, CDR2 FNYEAQ. This CDR3 comprises 14 residues. The CDR3 DNA is TGTGCCAGCAGCTTAGACGACAGGGGCTATGGCTACACCTTC. Residues: CASSLDDRGYGYTF.

The chain combines TRBV27 with TRBJ2-3; 16 bases match TRBD2. J gave up 3 bases and V 5 bases, and 14 bases lay outside the gene matches. The CDR3 has 20 residues. Germline V gene data show CDR1 as MNHEY and CDR2 as SMNVEV (reference sequence). The CDR3 here is CASSPKGLAGGPGRTDTQYF. In nucleotides, the CDR3 is TGTGCCAGCAGTCCAAAGGGACTAGCGGGAGGGCCAGGTAGAACAGATACGCAGTATTTT.

CDR3 in DNA: TGTGCCAGCACCTGGACAGAGGTGGACACGCAGTATTTT. Translated: CASTWTEVDTQYF. This rearrangement joins TRBV6-1 to TRBJ2-3, with a possible D match to TRBD1 (6 bases). The CDR3 extends over 13 amino acids. Trimming took 7 bases from V and 9 from J, leaving 17 bases between them. Looked up from germline, CDR1 is MNHNS and CDR2 is SASEGT.

CDR3 sequence: CASSDLRRERGQYF. Here the CDR3 DNA reads TGTGCCAGCAGCGACCTGAGGCGGGAGCGGGGGCAGTACTTC. The rearrangement joins TRBV28 to TRBJ2-7, with TRBD2 matching 7 bases. The V segment lost 6 bases and the J segment 9 bases; nucleotides outside the gene matches: 14. CDR3 length: 14 amino acids. Per the germline V gene, CDR1 is MDHEN and CDR2 is SYDVKM.

The CDR3 spells CASRRTGESGYTF. As DNA, the CDR3 is TGTGCCAGTCGTCGGACAGGGGAGAGTGGCTACACCTTC. The genes are TRBV27 and TRBJ1-2; 9 nucleotides align to TRBD1. The CDR3 loop spans 13 amino acids. Germline values: CDR1 MNHEY, CDR2 SMNVEV (reference sequence). The junction had 9 bases not matched to a gene; V was cut back by 9 bases and J by 7 bases.

This clone was counted once. The CDR3 sequence is CASSSQGITDTQYF. For the CDR3, the DNA is TGTGCCAGCAGCTCACAGGGGATCACAGATACGCAGTATTTT. V is TRBV7-9 and J is TRBJ2-3, with 7 bases lining up with TRBD1. Trimming took 4 bases from V and 2 from J; bases not matched to a gene: 3. Germline assignment: CDR1 SEHNR and CDR2 FQNEAQ (reference sequence). The CDR3 is made up of 14 amino acids.

This clone was counted once. This chain connects TRBV21-1 to TRBJ2-1; the D call in the table, TRBD2, was not verified against the DNA. TRBV21-1 is recorded as a pseudogene. The CDR3 loop spans 19 amino acids. CDR3 bases: TGTGCCAGCAGCAAACGAAGGGAGGGCCGGACGAGCTCCTACAATGAGCAGTTCTTC. Its protein product is CASSKRREGRTSSYNEQFF.

The chain carries TRBV28 and TRBJ1-2; 8 nucleotides match TRBD1. This CDR3 has 16 residues. Germline V gene sequence: CDR1 MDHEN, CDR2 SYDVKM. Trimming cost V 5 bases and J 1 base; bases outside gene matches: 9. CDR3 in DNA: TGTGCCAGCAGTCCCCTCCGGACAGGGATTAACTATGGCTACACCTTC. This sequence encodes CASSPLRTGINYGYTF.

This clone has just one count. This chain uses TRBV15 with TRBJ1-2; D not resolved. Germline CDR1 is LNHNV and CDR2 is YYDKDF (reference sequence). The V end was cut by 0 bases, the J end by 8 bases, with 7 bases between. The CDR3 is 12 amino acids. The CDR3 sequence: CATSREGQGYTF. The CDR3 DNA is TGTGCCACCAGCAGAGAGGGCCAAGGCTACACCTTC. The whole variable domain, filled in from reference TRBV15 and TRBJ1-2, reads DAMVIQNPRYQVTQFGKPVTLSCSQTLNHNVMYWYQQKSSQAPKLLFHYYDKDFNNEADTPDNFQSRRPNTSFCFLDIRSPGLGDTAMYLCATSREGQGYTFGSGTRLTVV.

This sequence joins TRBV28 and TRBJ1-4; D uncertain. There are 16 residues in the CDR3. Deletions cut 5 bases from V and 3 bases from J, with 16 bases between. The V gene's germline CDR1 is MDHEN and CDR2 SYDVKM. The chain's CDR3 is CASSIPRRMANEKLFF. CDR3 in DNA: TGTGCCAGCAGTATACCACGGCGAATGGCTAATGAAAAACTGTTTTTT.

The rearrangement joins TRBV4-1 to TRBJ1-6; D unresolved. CDR3 length: 17 amino acids. In germline, CDR1 is MGHRA, CDR2 YSYEKL. Between the trimmed V and J ends, which lost 0 bases and 0 bases, there was a span of 9 bases. This CDR3 is CASSQDVGSSYNSPLHF. The CDR3 coding sequence is TGCGCCAGCAGCCAAGATGTCGGGAGCTCCTATAATTCACCCCTCCACTTT.

The chain links TRBV27 to TRBJ1-5; possible D gene TRBD1, 6 bases. The V and J ends lost 3 bases and 9 bases respectively, with 9 bases between them. The CDR3 has 12 amino acids. The germline V gene encodes CDR1 MNHEY and CDR2 SMNVEV (reference sequence). CDR3 coding DNA: TGTGCCAGCAGTTTGGAAGGGGGGCCCCAGCATTTT. Translation gives CASSLEGGPQHF.

The chain has TRBV7-3 and TRBJ1-2, with 7 bases matching TRBD1. Losses at the gene ends were 6 bases for V and 4 bases for J; bases not matched to a gene: 5. This CDR3 has 13 residues. Germline CDR1 reads SGHTA; CDR2 reads FQGTGA. This chain's CDR3 is CASSTGVGYGYTF. The CDR3 DNA reads as TGTGCCAGCAGTACAGGGGTTGGCTATGGCTACACCTTC. The variable domain in full, with the rest retrieved from reference TRBV7-3 and TRBJ1-2, is GAGVSQTPSNKVTEKGKYVELRCDPISGHTALYWYRQSLGQGPEFLIYFQGTGAADDSGLPNDRFFAVRPEGSVSTLKIQRTERGDSAVYLCASSTGVGYGYTFGSGTRLTVV.

The chain has TRBV2 and TRBJ2-7; D is uncertain. Trimming took 5 bases from V and 3 from J, leaving 14 bases between them. The CDR3 length is 14 residues. CDR1 is SNHLY and CDR2 is FYNNEI in the germline V gene. The CDR3 loop reads CASSLRALGYEQYF. CDR3 coding DNA: TGTGCCAGCAGTTTACGGGCCTTAGGCTACGAGCAGTACTTC.

This clone was counted only a few times. The chain is built from TRBV19 and TRBJ1-2; 8 positions agree with TRBD1. This CDR3 comprises 15 residues. The ends lost 5 bases at V and 3 bases at J; junction bases unmatched: 8. Germline CDR1 reads LNHDA; CDR2 reads SQIVND (reference sequence). CDR3 in DNA: TGTGCCAGTAGTGCCGCCGGGACAGGCTACTATGGCTACACCTTC. The encoded protein is CASSAAGTGYYGYTF.

The chain links TRBV4-1 to TRBJ2-7, with TRBD2 matching over 9 bases. CDR1 MGHRA and CDR2 YSYEKL come from the germline V gene. The V gene end was trimmed by 0 bases and the J gene end by 3 bases; junction bases not matched to a gene: 9. The CDR3 is made up of 17 amino acids. The CDR3 spells CASSQETAGGPGYEQYF. Written as DNA, the CDR3 is TGCGCCAGCAGCCAAGAGACGGCGGGGGGGCCGGGCTACGAGCAGTACTTC.

V and J are TRBV19 and TRBJ2-3; D might be TRBD1 (6 bases). This CDR3 is built from 15 residues. Germline CDR1 reads LNHDA; CDR2 reads SQIVND (reference sequence). V was trimmed by 4 bases and J by 6 bases, leaving 17 bases between them. The DNA for the CDR3 is TGTGCCAGTAGTACAGGGGCGGGCCGAGGGGATACGCAGTATTTT. Translation: CASSTGAGRGDTQYF.

This chain connects TRBV5-4 to TRBJ2-7; 8 bases agree with TRBD2. Looked up from germline, CDR1 is SGHNT and CDR2 is YYREEE (reference sequence). The CDR3 sequence is 15 residues long. Trimming removed 0 bases from V and 4 bases from J; junction bases left unmatched: 6. The DNA for the CDR3 is TGTGCCAGCAGCTTGGCCGTTAGCGGGACTTACGAGCAGTACTTC. It translates to CASSLAVSGTYEQYF.

The CDR3 loop reads CASSPGLAGYTQYF. The DNA for the CDR3 is TGCGCCAGCAGCCCAGGACTAGCGGGGTATACGCAGTATTTT. The chain couples TRBV5-1 to TRBJ2-3; TRBD2 matches 12 bases. Germline V gene lookup returns CDR1 SGHRS and CDR2 YFSETQ. The CDR3 consists of 14 residues. J lost 7 bases, V lost 4 bases, and 4 bases had no gene match. Variable domain in full (rest from reference TRBV5-1 and TRBJ2-3): KAGVTQTPRYLIKTRGQQVTLSCSPISGHRSVSWYQQTPGQGLQFLFEYFSETQRNKGNFPGRFSGRQFSNSRSEMNVSTLELGDSALYLCASSPGLAGYTQYFGPGTRLTVL.

The DNA for the CDR3 is TGTGCCAGTAGCCCGGCTAGCGGGGGGAACACCGGGGAGCTGTTTTTT. Its translation is CASSPASGGNTGELFF. V and J are TRBV19 and TRBJ2-2, with 10 bases matching TRBD2. V lost 6 bases, J lost 1 base, and 5 bases stayed unmatched. The CDR3 loop spans 16 amino acids. Germline V gene data show CDR1 as LNHDA and CDR2 as SQIVND (reference sequence). Full variable domain (rest looked up from reference TRBV19 and TRBJ2-2): DGGITQSPKYLFRKEGQNVTLSCEQNLNHDAMYWYRQDPGQGLRLIYYSQIVNDFQKGDIAEGYSVSREKKESFPLTVTSAQKNPTAFYLCASSPASGGNTGELFFGEGSRLTVL.

The gene calls are TRBV7-3 and TRBJ2-2, with D possibly being TRBD2 (6 bases). The CDR3 is made up of 15 amino acids. The germline CDR1 and CDR2 sequences are SGHTA and FQGTGA. Trimming removed 0 bases from V and 6 bases from J, with 11 bases in between. CDR3 coding DNA: TGTGCCAGCAGCTTAACACTAGCTGCCGCCGGGGAGCTGTTTTTT. Its protein product is CASSLTLAAAGELFF.

The CDR3 reads CASGGRNQETQYF. CDR3 coding DNA: TGCGCCAGCGGGGGCAGAAACCAAGAGACCCAGTACTTC. This chain uses TRBV5-1 with TRBJ2-5; perhaps TRBD1 as D (6 bases). Trimming stripped 7 bases from V and 0 bases from J, with 10 bases between. The CDR3 has 13 amino acids. The germline V gene has CDR1 SGHRS and CDR2 YFSETQ.

The chain joins TRBV29-1 to TRBJ2-5; TRBD1 is a possible D gene (6 bases). Trimming took off 4 bases at V and 3 bases at J, with 12 bases between the two ends. The CDR3 has 13 amino acids. The germline gives CDR1 SQVTM, CDR2 ANQGSEA. The CDR3 coding sequence is TGCAGCGTTGTGATTTCAGGGGAAGAGACCCAGTACTTC. Residues: CSVVISGEETQYF.

V usage is TRBV5-1 and J usage is TRBJ2-1, with 9 bases matching TRBD2. The CDR3 sequence is 14 residues long. The ends lost 4 bases at V and 8 bases at J; junction bases unmatched: 7. Germline V gene sequence: CDR1 SGHRS, CDR2 YFSETQ. The CDR3 region is CASSTGTSLDEQFF. The CDR3, as DNA: TGCGCCAGCAGCACCGGGACTAGCCTCGATGAGCAGTTCTTC.

For this clone: One end of the junction is discordant with germline, which a read error may explain. The rearrangement joins TRBV7-7 to TRBJ2-2, with D possibly TRBD2 on 6 matching bases. The germline V gene has CDR1 SSHAT and CDR2 FNYEAQ (reference sequence). The CDR3 contains 15 residues. The CDR3 nucleotides are TGTGCTAGCAGCTTAGGAGGGACGAACACCGGGGAGCTGTTTTTT. This translates into CASSLGGTNTGELFF.

The genes are TRBV19 and TRBJ2-1, with D perhaps matching TRBD2 (5 bases). There are 15 residues in the CDR3. Between the trimmed V and J ends, which lost 1 base and 0 bases, there was a span of 7 bases. The germline V gene has CDR1 LNHDA and CDR2 SQIVND (reference sequence). Here the CDR3 DNA reads TGTGCCAGTAGTATAGGGGAGAGCTCCTACAATGAGCAGTTCTTC. It encodes CASSIGESSYNEQFF.

The J gene is TRBJ2-5, the V gene TRBV28, with TRBD2 identical over 7 bases. Per the germline V gene, CDR1 is MDHEN and CDR2 is SYDVKM. CDR3 size: 15 residues. J lost 4 bases, V lost 4 bases, and 9 bases had no gene match. The CDR3 DNA reads as TGTGCCAGCAGTTCCGGTGGGGGGGGTAGAGAGACCCAGTACTTC. Translating gives CASSSGGGGRETQYF.

This clone was recorded a few times. The chain uses TRBV6-6 and TRBJ1-1; no firm D call. This CDR3 has 15 residues. V lost 0 bases and J 3 bases, leaving 11 bases between the germline ends. Germline CDR1 is MNHNY and CDR2 is SVGAGI (reference sequence). CDR3 sequence reads: CASSYSGSRDTEAFF. DNA of the CDR3: TGTGCCAGCAGTTACTCCGGGAGTAGGGACACTGAAGCTTTCTTT.